A single sample gave rise to the 28 T cell receptor beta chains below, sequenced in a study of Graves' ophthalmopathy and Graves' hyperthyroidism. RNA served as the template for amplifying TCR beta CDR3 regions. The first round was an RT-PCR with HTBI primers, and the second round was a multiplex PCR. TCRdb re-called the multiplex PCR reads with MiXCR, one entry per CDR3 protein. This table holds around 51,000 distinct CDR3 sequences, 50% found once. Source material: peripheral blood. The receptors here all came from an adult man with Graves' ophthalmopathy.

This clonotype came up many times. The chain uses TRBV13 and TRBJ2-5; D might be TRBD2 (5 bases). The V gene's germline CDR1 is PRHDT and CDR2 FYEKMQ (reference sequence). Trimming cost V 0 bases and J 2 bases, with 13 bases left between them. The CDR3 sequence is 16 residues long. The CDR3 DNA reads TGTGCCAGCAGCTTAGGGCTGGGCCGGGATCAAGAGACCCAGTACTTC. Its translation is CASSLGLGRDQETQYF.

This clonotype appeared many times. A read error may be the cause here, since a much bigger clone is one base away. The CDR3 region has the DNA TGTGCCAGCAGTCCCTGGCAGGGGGAGGGTGAGCAGTTCTTC. This sequence encodes CASSPWQGEGEQFF. J is TRBJ2-1 and V is TRBV12-3 or TRBV12-4; the D call may be TRBD1 or TRBD2 (7 bases each). The CDR3 is 14 amino acids. V lost 5 bases, J lost 9 bases, and 17 bases lay in between.

The chain uses TRBV25-1 and TRBJ2-2; 10 bases line up with TRBD1. V dropped 4 bases and J dropped 3; count of bases not matched to a gene: 2. The CDR3 covers 15 residues. CDR1 MGHDK and CDR2 SYGVNS come from the germline V gene. CDR3 protein: CASSAGTGDTGELFF. In DNA, the CDR3 is TGTGCCAGCAGTGCCGGGACAGGGGACACCGGGGAGCTGTTTTTT.

In this sample, this clonotype turned up many times. The CDR3 DNA reads as TGTGCCACCAGCAGAGATCTTAGCGGGAGTGTTATAAAAGAGACCCAGTACTTC. It translates to CATSRDLSGSVIKETQYF. The gene calls are TRBV15 and TRBJ2-5, with 9 positions matching TRBD2. This CDR3 has 18 residues. Germline lookup yields CDR1 LNHNV and CDR2 YYDKDF (reference sequence). Losses at the gene ends were 0 bases for V and 3 bases for J; bases not matched to a gene: 11. The whole variable domain, filled in from reference TRBV15 and TRBJ2-5, reads DAMVIQNPRYQVTQFGKPVTLSCSQTLNHNVMYWYQQKSSQAPKLLFHYYDKDFNNEADTPDNFQSRRPNTSFCFLDIRSPGLGDTAMYLCATSRDLSGSVIKETQYFGPGTRLLVL.

Of note for this clonotype: Without the conserved terminal phenylalanine or tryptophan, this CDR3 likely stems from a read error. V is TRBV6-4 and J is TRBJ1-2; unclear D gene. Looked up from germline, CDR1 is MRHNA and CDR2 is SNTAGT. The CDR3 is made up of 14 amino acids. The CDR3 region has the DNA TGTGCCAACAGTGACTCTGGACGTAACTATGGCTACACCCTC. Amino acid sequence: CANSDSGRNYGYTL.

The chain uses TRBV2 and TRBJ2-7; D ambiguous. The germline V gene has CDR1 SNHLY and CDR2 FYNNEI. V was pared by 7 bases and J by 7 bases, with 14 bases between. This CDR3 is built from 12 residues. CDR3 sequence: CASTVSFWEQYF. The CDR3 DNA sequence: TGTGCCAGCACTGTGAGTTTTTGGGAGCAGTACTTC. Filled out from reference TRBV2 and TRBJ2-7, the complete variable domain reads EPEVTQTPSHQVTQMGQEVILRCVPISNHLYFYWYRQILGQKVEFLVSFYNNEISEKSEIFDDQFSVERPDGSNFTLKIRSTKLEDSAMYFCASTVSFWEQYFGPGTRLTVT.

The chain links TRBV29-1 to TRBJ2-5, with TRBD2 identical over 11 bases. With 0 bases clipped from V and 4 bases from J, the junction kept 22 bases outside the gene matches. This CDR3 spans 21 amino acids. Per the germline V gene, CDR1 is SQVTM and CDR2 is ANQGSEA. The CDR3 DNA is TGCAGCGTTGAAGATCTGATAGCGGGGGGGCCTGTTCGTCGATCGGGAGAGACCCAGTACTTC. Its protein product is CSVEDLIAGGPVRRSGETQYF.

The chain is built from TRBV12-3 or TRBV12-4 and TRBJ1-4; unclear D gene. V was shortened by 3 bases and J by 8 bases, with 13 bases between the two germline ends. CDR3 length: 14 residues. The CDR3 reads CASSFDGIAEKLFF. CDR3 coding DNA: TGTGCCAGCAGTTTCGACGGGATTGCGGAAAAACTGTTTTTT.

The rearrangement uses TRBV20-1 and TRBJ2-7; TRBD1 matches 7 bases. The trim removed 3 bases at V and 7 bases at J, leaving 18 bases unmatched. CDR3 length equals 16 residues. The V gene's germline CDR1 is DFQATT and CDR2 SNEGSKA (reference sequence). The CDR3 sequence is CSARGRGQIPREEQYF. The CDR3 DNA is TGCAGTGCTAGGGGACGGGGACAGATCCCCAGGGAGGAGCAGTACTTC.

There are many counts of this clonotype. This chain links TRBV6-1 with TRBJ2-7; D gene uncertain. This CDR3 is built from 11 residues. V was shortened by 0 bases and J by 4 bases, with 1 base between the two germline ends. Germline values: CDR1 MNHNS, CDR2 SASEGT. CDR3 sequence: CASSEAYEQYF. CDR3 coding DNA: TGTGCCAGCAGTGAAGCGTACGAGCAGTACTTC.

This clonotype has a count of ten or more. The chain recombines TRBV6-6 with TRBJ2-3; 8 nucleotides line up with TRBD2. Trimming cost V 0 bases and J 1 base; bases outside gene matches: 0. The CDR3 consists of 15 residues. Germline V gene lookup returns CDR1 MNHNY and CDR2 SVGAGI (reference sequence). The CDR3 loop is CASSYSTSGTDTQYF. DNA for the CDR3: TGTGCCAGCAGTTACTCGACTAGCGGCACAGATACGCAGTATTTT.

As for this clonotype: The junction does not match germline at one end; this may be a read error. The CDR3 DNA reads TGTGCCTGCAGCTCCGGGGGGACTGAAGCTTCCTTT. This codes for CACSSGGTEASF. The chain is built from TRBV7-2 and TRBJ1-1; the D gene is possibly TRBD1 (5 bases). The germline V gene has CDR1 SGHTA and CDR2 FQGNSA. This CDR3 region has 12 residues.

The rearrangement uses TRBV5-1 and TRBJ2-2, with a possible D match to TRBD2 (5 bases). The V gene's germline CDR1 is SGHRS and CDR2 YFSETQ. The CDR3 sequence is 16 residues long. Trimming left V 4 bases short and J 1 base short, with 14 bases between. CDR3 DNA: TGCGCCAGCAGCGAGGATGGTCGGGGGAACACCGGGGAGCTGTTTTTT. Protein product: CASSEDGRGNTGELFF.

The V call is TRBV19, the J call TRBJ1-5; weak D call: TRBD1 (6 bases). With 1 base removed from V and 11 bases from J, the gap between germline ends came to 21 bases. The CDR3 consists of 16 residues. CDR1 LNHDA and CDR2 SQIVND come from the germline V gene (reference sequence). The CDR3 region has the DNA TGTGCCAGTAGTATAGCTAGCGCAGGGGCTGGGGAGACCCAGCATTTT. Amino acid sequence: CASSIASAGAGETQHF.

For this clonotype: This likely comes from a read error, as the CDR3 has no conserved phenylalanine or tryptophan at its end. V gene TRBV6-1 combines with J gene TRBJ2-7; D might be TRBD1 or TRBD2, each matching 5 bases. CDR1 is MNHNS, CDR2 SASEGT, per germline. CDR3 length: 15 amino acids. Trimming took 1 base from V and 3 from J, leaving 13 bases between them. DNA of the CDR3: TGTGCCAGCAGTGAAGAAGCCCGGGGCCTCTACGAGCAGTACTGC. It specifies CASSEEARGLYEQYC.

This clonotype was counted only a few times. A read error may be the cause here, since a much bigger clone is one base away. The CDR3: CASSQVRLAGAYNKQFF. For the CDR3, the DNA is TGCGCCAGCAGCCAAGTACGTCTAGCGGGGGCCTACAATAAGCAGTTCTTC. The gene calls are TRBV4-1 and TRBJ2-1, with 10 bases aligning to TRBD2. CDR3 length equals 17 residues. Germline CDR1 MGHRA, CDR2 YSYEKL.

CDR3 loop: CSAATSGSSYEQYF. CDR3 nucleotides: TGCAGTGCTGCCACTAGCGGGAGTTCCTACGAGCAGTACTTC. J is TRBJ2-7 and V is TRBV20-1, with 11 bases identical to TRBD2. From germline, CDR1 is DFQATT and CDR2 SNEGSKA (reference sequence). The CDR3 is 14 amino acids. Trimming at V came to 5 bases and at J to 1 base, leaving 4 bases not matched to a gene.

V is TRBV7-3 and J is TRBJ1-1; no definite D call. This CDR3 spans 15 amino acids. V was clipped by 6 bases and J by 2 bases, with 16 bases between them. Per germline, CDR1 SGHTA and CDR2 FQGTGA. Here the CDR3 reads CASSRQLIPNTEAFF. Written as DNA, the CDR3 is TGTGCCAGCAGTAGGCAGTTGATACCCAACACTGAAGCTTTCTTT.

In its sample, this clonotype was seen once. Mismatch with germline at one junction end may stem from a read error. The CDR3 sequence: CASSEANTGELYF. CDR3 nucleotide sequence: TGTGCCAGCAGTGAAGCGAACACCGGGGAGCTGTACTTC. The V call is TRBV6-1, the J call TRBJ2-7, with D perhaps matching TRBD2 (5 bases). The CDR3 is 13 residues long. Germline values: CDR1 MNHNS, CDR2 SASEGT.

This clonotype was found once. The V call is TRBV5-1, the J call TRBJ2-2; D is undetermined. Looked up from germline, CDR1 is SGHRS and CDR2 is YFSETQ. The CDR3 is 13 residues long. V dropped 0 bases and J dropped 8 bases, with 8 bases sitting between them. The DNA of the CDR3 is TGCGCCAGCAGCTTGGTACAGATAGGGGAGCTGTTTTTT. It specifies CASSLVQIGELFF.

The sample holds many counts of this clonotype. The chain is built from TRBV6-1 and TRBJ1-1; D remains ambiguous. The CDR3 is 14 residues long. Trimming cost V 2 bases and J 3 bases, with 10 bases left between them. Germline assignment: CDR1 MNHNS and CDR2 SASEGT. DNA for the CDR3: TGTGCCAGCAGTGAACTCCGGGCGGACACTGAAGCTTTCTTT. It specifies CASSELRADTEAFF.

The chain links TRBV2 to TRBJ2-3; tentatively, D is TRBD2 (6 bases). The V end was cut by 6 bases, the J end by 1 base, with 14 bases between. The CDR3 covers 15 residues. Per the germline V gene, CDR1 is SNHLY and CDR2 is FYNNEI. CDR3 in DNA: TGTGCCAGCAGGGCTGAGCGGGTAGGCACAGATACGCAGTATTTT. This sequence encodes CASRAERVGTDTQYF.

The chain has TRBV20-1 and TRBJ2-1; 10 bases are shared with TRBD2. Germline values: CDR1 DFQATT, CDR2 SNEGSKA (reference sequence). The CDR3 covers 16 residues. The ends lost 0 bases at V and 6 bases at J; junction bases unmatched: 8. In DNA, the CDR3 is TGCAGTGCTAGAGATTCGGCTAGCGGGAGTGTCAATGAGCAGTTCTTC. This codes for CSARDSASGSVNEQFF.

This clonotype was seen many times. The rearrangement links TRBV19 to TRBJ1-5; 7 nucleotides agree with TRBD1. The germline CDR1 and CDR2 sequences are LNHDA and SQIVND (reference sequence). This CDR3 comprises 19 residues. V lost 5 bases and J lost 0; bases outside the gene matches: 16. CDR3 region: CASSSGPGQRIDSNQPQHF. The CDR3 DNA is TGTGCCAGTAGTTCCGGACCGGGACAGAGGATTGATAGCAATCAGCCCCAGCATTTT.

Many counts were recorded for this clonotype. This chain links TRBV19 with TRBJ1-5; D unclear. The CDR3 has 14 residues. CDR1 is LNHDA and CDR2 is SQIVND in the germline V gene (reference sequence). The V and J ends lost 2 bases and 6 bases respectively, with 11 bases between them. The CDR3: CASSISPGPQPQHF. Here the CDR3 DNA reads TGTGCCAGTAGTATATCGCCAGGCCCTCAGCCCCAGCATTTT. The whole variable domain, filled in from reference TRBV19 and TRBJ1-5, reads DGGITQSPKYLFRKEGQNVTLSCEQNLNHDAMYWYRQDPGQGLRLIYYSQIVNDFQKGDIAEGYSVSREKKESFPLTVTSAQKNPTAFYLCASSISPGPQPQHFGDGTRLSIL.

This clonotype has only a few counts. The CDR3 bases are TGTGCCTGGAGTGGGGTCGGGGCCGGCGGGGAGCTGTTTTTT. This codes for CAWSGVGAGGELFF. This chain connects TRBV30 to TRBJ2-2; D tentatively reads TRBD1 or TRBD2 (5 bases each). V was pared by 1 base and J by 7 bases, with 13 bases between. This CDR3 contains 14 residues. Germline CDR1 is GTSNPN and CDR2 is SVGIG (reference sequence).

The CDR3 protein is CAIRDRGSFTEAFF. The CDR3 nucleotides are TGTGCCATCAGGGACAGGGGATCGTTCACTGAAGCTTTCTTT. The rearrangement links TRBV10-3 to TRBJ1-1; 9 nucleotides align to TRBD1. This CDR3 is 14 amino acids long. Germline CDR1 and CDR2: ENHRY and SYGVKD. Unmatched junction bases numbered 6, after V lost 6 bases and J lost 4 bases.

This clonotype was detected only a few times. CDR3: CASSQPNYGYTF. CDR3 nucleotides: TGTGCCAGCAGCCAACCTAACTATGGCTACACCTTC. V and J are TRBV7-2 and TRBJ1-2; D not resolved. The CDR3 consists of 12 residues. Trimming shortened V by 5 bases and J by 0 bases, and 4 bases separated the two germline ends. The germline CDR1 and CDR2 sequences are SGHTA and FQGNSA. The full variable domain, completed using reference TRBV7-2 and TRBJ1-2, is GAGVSQSPSNKVTEKGKDVELRCDPISGHTALYWYRQSLGQGLEFLIYFQGNSAPDKSGLPSDRFSAERTGGSVSTLTIQRTQQEDSAVYLCASSQPNYGYTFGSGTRLTVV.